This TCR beta chain is drawn from a study of regulatory T cells in long-lasting Graves disease. This CDR3 region has 13 residues. CDR1 is SQVTM and CDR2 is ANQGSEA in the germline V gene. The ends were cut back, 6 bases at V and 9 bases at J, with 20 bases in the middle. Relying on iRepertoire HTBI primers and Arm-PCR of CDR3 regions, the team built TCR beta libraries. TCRdb reanalysed the multiplex PCR reads using MiXCR and keeps one entry per CDR3 protein. The data contain about 530,000 distinct CDR3 sequences, about 16% of them singletons. Study-level points and caveats: A greater number of public clonotypes (about 3,000) was shared by persistent patients than by new patients (roughly 880).

This clonotype came up once. Its antigen remains unknown. The time point is: newly diagnosed GD, antithyroid drugs for less than 3 months. PBMC-derived RNA was used for the TCR library. Patients hailed from an endocrinology department in Xi'an, China. The same sample was also studied in work on T cells in Graves' hyperthyroidism and ophthalmopathy. That report notes: Clinical symptoms, serum thyroxine, TRAb, thyroid ultrasound and orbital computed tomography established diagnosis. Also found in blood were most expanded thyroid clonotypes above 0.001.

The material was peripheral blood mononuclear cells (PBMCs), obtained at new diagnosis, from a patient treated with antithyroid drugs. The V call is TRBV29-1, the J call TRBJ1-1; D is undetermined. This sequence was found in a middle-aged woman with Graves disease. The CDR3 coding sequence is TGCAGCGTAGCCGGGTCACCCGGCCCTAAAGCTTTCTTT. Its translation: CSVAGSPGPKAFF.